The rows below give T cell receptor beta chains drawn from one sample of a study of monozygotic twins with inflammatory bowel disease. TCRdb reprocessed the 5' RACE reads and keeps a single row for each CDR3 protein, giving no DNA. This sample's table reports approximately 160,000 distinct CDR3 sequences. Sample: blood. Receptors originate from a human donor with ulcerative colitis or Crohn's disease, or a healthy co-twin of an affected twin (not recorded which). Both conserved end residues are part of each CDR3.

v_call	j_call	cdr3_aa
TRBV7-9	TRBJ2-7	CASSGGVRDGSYEQYF
TRBV3-1	TRBJ1-3	CASSQERGHTSPGNTIYF
TRBV9	TRBJ1-1	CASSPRQGGYTEAFF
TRBV5-4	TRBJ2-7	CASSLEPGHYEQYF
TRBV7-2	TRBJ2-1	CASSEQGRRAYNEQFF
TRBV20-1	TRBJ2-3	CSARPPQGTDTQYF
TRBV20-1	TRBJ2-7	CSAIAGGGYEQYF
TRBV5-1	TRBJ2-3	CASARDGNTDTQYF
TRBV4-1	TRBJ2-7	CASSHQGTYEQYF
TRBV10-3	TRBJ2-7	CATTSRDRGRYEQYF
TRBV20-1	TRBJ2-5	CSASASSGRALGLFIEETQYF
TRBV29-1	TRBJ1-2	CSVLGGGSGGYTF
TRBV7-9	TRBJ1-4	CASRGDGGLDEKLFF
TRBV20-1	TRBJ2-5	CSASPGTSEGETQYF